This T cell receptor (beta chain) derives from a study of T cell repertoires in cytomegalovirus infection (dated by TCRdb to about 2019). A note on the overall study: The peptide stimulations were aimed at well-studied HLA-B-restricted epitopes as well as recently identified HLA-C-restricted CMV epitopes, whose presentation resists viral immunomodulation. The HLA type of each donor mattered for the analysis, because public TCR beta signatures pointed to carriage of CMV infection along with the matching HLA type.

Note on this clonotype: Its antigen is still unknown. It has no much larger one-base neighbor in the sample; base qualities were not kept.

The sequencer was an Illumina HiSeq 1500. TCRdb applied fastp at Q25 and MiXCR to the public reads, then kept only in-frame beta chains. For every CDR3 protein sequence, its rows merge into one entry that carries the most common genes and DNA. The sample profile shows 380,000 or so distinct CDR3 sequences; 34% of them were found once. Together, the top ten hold approximately 13% of the sample. The label giving this sample's treatment or condition can be read as: in vitro stimulation with specific CMV peptide epitopes to enrich CMV-specific T cells. The junction shows trimming of 3 bases on V and 1 base on J, plus 6 bases between the germline ends. Reading from cysteine to phenylalanine, the CDR3 counts 12 amino acids. The only DNA kept is the CDR3, 36 bases in frame from the first base. Sequences DFQATT (CDR1) and SNEGSKA (CDR2) are obtained from the germline V gene (reference sequence). Results and caveats for the whole study, not just this receptor: The ex vivo response was dominated by HLA-C-restricted CMV-specific TCR beta clonotypes, which also provided the single most frequent clonotype in two of eight donors. Cumulative frequency of public TCR beta family members discriminated carriers of CMV infection plus the relevant HLA type in this cohort and an independent roughly 340-donor cohort.

Sequencing used cultured PBMCs, obtained from culture after CMV antigen stimulation. The TCR originated in a human donor in good health (CMV status not recorded). Some clones in this sample may be carry-over from other donors' samples. The rearranged chain carries TRBV20-1 and TRBJ1-1, with no D gene named confidently. The DNA sequence is TGCAGTGCTAGTTCTTCGAACACTGAAGCTTTCTTT. Its protein is CSASSSNTEAFF.